The present T cell receptor beta chain was sequenced within a study of T cells in Graves' hyperthyroidism and ophthalmopathy (dated by TCRdb to about 2019). Broadly, across the study: Peripheral blood samples were taken at initial diagnosis, before any treatment was given. TCR V-J signatures able to tell the groups apart were searched for in a discovery cohort of 90 to 100 patients, of whom around 42 had Graves' ophthalmopathy and more than 55 had stable Graves' hyperthyroidism. Whether ophthalmopathy could be predicted prospectively was tested in an independent validation cohort made up of approximately 19 hyperthyroidism patients plus 17 patients who later progressed to ophthalmopathy. The roughly 100 discovery patients were divided at random into training and test sets in a 7:3 ratio. In roughly six Graves' hyperthyroidism patients, the study also compared T-cell repertoires from thyroid tissue with T-cell repertoires from blood. Once sampling was done, hyperthyroidism patients were given methimazole at a starting dose of 30 mg daily, whereas ophthalmopathy patients were given high-dose intravenous methylprednisolone. The paper describes TCR Vbeta CDR3 sequencing of 135 peripheral blood samples, made up of fewer than 50 ophthalmopathy patients, approximately 73 hyperthyroidism patients and 17 progressor patients. Findings and caveats that apply to the study as a whole: Blood samples also contained most of the expanded thyroid clonotypes (frequency above 0.001), which suggests that blood repertoires may reflect thyroid immune responses. During validation, the model predicted progression to ophthalmopathy a median of about 6.3 months ahead of onset, with around 71% sensitivity and roughly 72% specificity. In cross-validation, a model built on a 13 V-J signature told ophthalmopathy apart from stable hyperthyroidism with about 90% sensitivity and around 81% specificity, and in testing the same model reached 80%/75%. No statistical method was used to fix the sample size in advance, and group allocation was not hidden from the investigators.

The TCR beta CDR3 regions were amplified from the RNA transcripts. The TCR CDR3 was subjected to a first round of RT-PCR using the HTBI primer set and the Qiagen OneStep RT-PCR kit. Libraries were constructed in a second round of multiplex PCR, after which size selection and purification were carried out. Libraries were sequenced paired-end with 100 bp reads on an Illumina HiSeq2000. In the original analysis: SOAPnuke was used to process the raw data, with reads discarded if the reads contained adapters or uncalled bases, had a mean Phred below 15, or lacked an exact constant-primer or identifier match. COPE v1.2.5 was used to merge the high-quality paired reads, and each unique nucleotide sequence was defined as a clonotype. MiTCR v1.1 was used to align clonotypes to the IMGT TRBV, TRBD and TRBJ reference segments. Only V-J combinations with frequency above 0.0001, covering 99% to 99.2% of repertoires, were analysed. A TCS score was defined as the ratio of F50 (clonal expansion) to E x V (chaos), with BLOSUM62-based TCRdist applied between CDR3 peptides within each V-J. Welch's t-statistics and random forest reduced several hundred V-J features to 10 to 15, which were used in a naive Bayes classifier (R e1071). TCRdb cleaned the public reads at Q25 with fastp, built clones with MiXCR and kept in-frame beta chains. Each CDR3 protein gets just one entry, which takes the most common genes and DNA from the rows behind it. TCRdb's processing, not the authors' own work, is the source of the V and J calls. This sample has about 600,000 distinct CDR3 sequences in its table, and roughly a sixth of those were observed once. Roughly 3.5% of the sample is held by the ten biggest clonotypes.

The junction shows trimming of 3 bases on V and 2 bases on J, plus 19 bases between the germline ends. CDR1 is given as DFQATT and CDR2 as SNEGSKA, both from the germline V gene (reference sequence). The CDR3, cysteine through phenylalanine, is 16 amino acids long. Only the CDR3 DNA is retained, 48 bases long and in frame from the first base. Of note for this clonotype: Which antigen it targets is not known. The record has no base qualities; no much larger clone is one base away.

Moderately to severely active disease, a Clinical Activity Score of at least 3, a NOSPECS grade of at least 4, and a duration under 3 months were present in ophthalmopathy patients. Patients with uncontrolled infections, other autoimmune diseases, pregnancy or lactation were excluded. Diagnoses relied on clinical symptoms, serum thyroxine and TRAb, thyroid ultrasound and orbital computed tomography. PBMCs were isolated from 7.5 to 10 ml of fresh peripheral blood by Ficoll-Paque density gradient centrifugation. Trizol reagent was used to extract total RNA, and RNA quality was then checked on an Agilent 2100 Bioanalyzer.

The sequenced sample consisted of blood. The rearranged chain carries TRBV20-1 and TRBJ1-2, and perhaps TRBD1 as D gene, on 5 matching bases. The source of this sequence is a woman in her thirties or forties with Graves' ophthalmopathy. The bases are TGCAGTGCTAGCGGGGGGGGGGGAAGTGGGAACTATGGCTACACCTTC. It codes for CSASGGGGSGNYGYTF.